This TCR beta chain was captured by sequencing in a study of T cell repertoires in cytomegalovirus infection. Study at large: Well-studied HLA-B-restricted epitopes and recently identified HLA-C-restricted epitopes of CMV were both used in the study.

TCRdb called the reads again in MiXCR, with one record for every CDR3 protein. The sample lists some 220,000 distinct CDR3 sequences, 35% to 40% occurring once. A note on this clonotype: What it binds is unknown.

This CDR3 region has 14 residues. Germline CDR1 reads LNHDA; CDR2 reads SQIVND (reference sequence). The V end lost 3 bases, the J end lost 3 bases, and 11 bases lay between the germline ends. The V gene is TRBV19, the J gene TRBJ1-2, with D unresolved. Sequenced here: CD8+ T cells from cultured PBMCs, sampled from culture after CMV antigen stimulation. This receptor was obtained from a human donor in good health (CMV status not recorded). Some clones in this sample may be carry-over from other donors' samples. The CDR3, as DNA: TGTGCCAGTAGTATCCCTGAGTTGGACTATGGCTACACCTTC. Translation gives CASSIPELDYGYTF. Full variable domain (rest looked up from reference TRBV19 and TRBJ1-2): DGGITQSPKYLFRKEGQNVTLSCEQNLNHDAMYWYRQDPGQGLRLIYYSQIVNDFQKGDIAEGYSVSREKKESFPLTVTSAQKNPTAFYLCASSIPELDYGYTFGSGTRLTVV.